This T cell receptor beta chain was captured by sequencing in a study of shared clonotypes between healthy human individuals. Findings and limits, study-wide: What naive subsets generally showed was a larger estimated richness than memory subsets showed.

V gave up 7 bases and J gave up 4 bases, with 23 bases separating them. This CDR3 is built from 17 residues. CDR1 is MDHEN, CDR2 SYDVKM, per germline. The authors divided CD4+ cells into CD45RA+ naive and CD45RA-negative memory subsets. Concerning this clone: Its target is not known.

At the deep level, the assay was run. Assay used: immunoSEQ multiplex PCR; TCRdb lists only in-frame clones, some missing. This sample has about 1.5 million clones; over 95% occur once, and the top ten carry 0.95% to 1.5%. V and J are TRBV28 and TRBJ1-5; tentatively, D is TRBD1 (6 bases). This clonotype was obtained from a man between 25 and 39 years old in good health. The specimen was naive CD4+ T cells sorted from blood. Sample subset: CD45RA+ positively selected. The CDR3 region is CASTQGDRSTPNQPQHF. The CDR3 DNA sequence: TGTGCCAGCACCCAGGGAGACAGGTCAACTCCAAATCAGCCCCAGCATTTT.